These 21 T cell receptor beta chains originate from one sample sequenced in a study of monozygotic twins with inflammatory bowel disease. TCRdb reworked the 5' RACE reads into one entry per CDR3 protein, no DNA. Recorded for this sample: roughly 200,000 distinct CDR3 sequences. The source material was blood. The receptors were gathered from a human donor with ulcerative colitis or Crohn's disease, or a healthy co-twin of an affected twin (not recorded which).

The chain recombines TRBV12-3 or TRBV12-4 with TRBJ1-5; there is no DNA to check the TCRdb D call of TRBD1. The CDR3 loop spans 15 amino acids. The CDR3 loop is CASSSLRGGNHPQHF.

This chain uses TRBV14 with TRBJ2-1. Per germline, CDR1 SGHDN and CDR2 FVKESK. This CDR3 is built from 14 residues. CDR3 residues: CASSGPSSYNEQFF.

The V gene is TRBV6-2 or TRBV6-3, the J gene TRBJ2-2. Germline CDR1 and CDR2: MNHEY and SVGEGT. The CDR3 has 13 amino acids. The CDR3: CASSYRGTGELFF.

This chain links TRBV6-1 with TRBJ1-1; TCRdb outputs TRBD1, but without DNA this stays unchecked. There are 16 residues in the CDR3. CDR1 and CDR2 (germline): MNHNS, SASEGT. The CDR3 region is CASTLGQGGVNTEAFF.

CDR3 protein: CASSLGGQANTGELFF. The chain links TRBV7-3 to TRBJ2-2; TCRdb designates TRBD1, a call that cannot be tested without DNA. The CDR3 length is 16 residues. CDR1 and CDR2 from the germline V gene are SGHTA and FQGTGA.

V gene TRBV6-5 combines with J gene TRBJ1-1; TCRdb designates TRBD1, a call that cannot be tested without DNA. Per germline, CDR1 MNHEY and CDR2 SVGAGI. The CDR3 is 16 residues long. The CDR3 sequence: CASSSPRTGDGTEAFF.

The chain couples TRBV19 to TRBJ1-5; TCRdb proposes TRBD1, but this gene call is untestable without DNA. The CDR3 is 14 residues long. Germline loops: CDR1 LNHDA, CDR2 SQIVND (reference sequence). The CDR3 sequence is CASSVTGLNQPQHF.

The chain combines TRBV20-1 with TRBJ1-1. Per the germline V gene, CDR1 is DFQATT and CDR2 is SNEGSKA (reference sequence). This CDR3 contains 13 residues. CDR3 sequence reads: CSARDSSETEAFF.

The V call is TRBV3-1, the J call TRBJ1-3. CDR3 size: 15 residues. Germline V CDR1 and CDR2: LGHDT, YNNKEL (reference sequence). CDR3 residues: CASSHTSSSGNTIYF.

The CDR3 loop reads CASTLRGGETQYF. The V and J genes are TRBV5-1 and TRBJ2-5; no DNA is available, so the TRBD1 call from TCRdb remains unchecked. The length of the CDR3 is 13 residues. The V gene's germline CDR1 is SGHRS and CDR2 YFSETQ.

This chain links TRBV7-9 with TRBJ1-1. This CDR3 has 11 residues. The germline V gene has CDR1 SEHNR and CDR2 FQNEAQ (reference sequence). The chain's CDR3 is CASSLFTPTFF.

The genes are TRBV20-1 and TRBJ1-1; TCRdb lists TRBD1, though no DNA is available to test this call. Germline lookup yields CDR1 DFQATT and CDR2 SNEGSKA (reference sequence). CDR3 length: 11 residues. CDR3: CSAYRDRGPLF.

V is TRBV5-1 and J is TRBJ2-6. The germline V gene encodes CDR1 SGHRS and CDR2 YFSETQ. The CDR3 runs to 17 residues. The CDR3 loop is CASSLLRTNSGANVLTF.

The chain carries TRBV11-1 and TRBJ2-2; as DNA is missing, the TRBD1 call by TCRdb cannot be tested. This CDR3 contains 18 residues. Germline CDR1 SGHAT, CDR2 FQDESV (reference sequence). The CDR3 region is CASSSPLPGQMNTGELFF.

The chain employs TRBV5-1 and TRBJ2-1; without DNA, the TCRdb call of TRBD1 cannot be checked. Germline-derived CDR1 and CDR2 are SGHRS and YFSETQ. The CDR3 length is 16 residues. CDR3 region: CASSYRDARTYNEQFF.

The chain employs TRBV12-3 or TRBV12-4 and TRBJ1-1; TCRdb designates TRBD1, a call that cannot be tested without DNA. This CDR3 has 15 amino acids. The CDR3 spells CASSFQGQMNTEAFF.

This sequence joins TRBV5-1 and TRBJ2-5; without DNA, the TCRdb call of TRBD2 cannot be checked. This CDR3 is 15 amino acids long. Germline-derived CDR1 and CDR2 are SGHRS and YFSETQ. The CDR3 here is CASSFDRGGLETQYF.

The rearrangement links TRBV3-1 to TRBJ1-6. Germline CDR1 is LGHDT and CDR2 is YNNKEL (reference sequence). The CDR3 loop spans 13 amino acids. The CDR3 loop is CASSGVHGSPLHF.

This chain's CDR3 is CASSLAGRGTTDTQYF. The rearrangement uses TRBV7-9 and TRBJ2-3; the D gene TCRdb calls, TRBD1, cannot be checked with no DNA. This CDR3 region has 16 residues. Germline loops: CDR1 SEHNR, CDR2 FQNEAQ (reference sequence).

V gene TRBV7-8 combines with J gene TRBJ2-3; TCRdb indicates TRBD1, and absent DNA this call remains unverified. Germline V gene data show CDR1 as SGHVS and CDR2 as FQNEAQ. The CDR3 is 19 residues long. This CDR3 reads CASSSFLGQGQFGTDTQYF.

CDR3 loop: CASSVPGLENGYTF. This chain joins TRBV5-6 and TRBJ1-2. Germline values: CDR1 SGHDT, CDR2 YYEEEE. This CDR3 comprises 14 residues.